Listed below are T cell receptor beta chains from one sample, sequenced in a study of cytomegalovirus exposure and HLA in healthy donors. Sequencing was performed with immunoSEQ multiplex PCR; in TCRdb, only in-frame clones are kept and a portion is missing. The repertoire holds about 110,000 clones, 60% to 85% seen once, with 2.5% to 3% in the top ten. Sequenced sample: PBMCs. Receptor source: a male donor in good health and CMV-seropositive. Each CDR3 is given with its conserved first and last residue. The D gene is left open where the match is weak. Clone size appears in some rows only: once, few, many, or a class for an expanded clone.

v_gene	abundance	d_gene	j_gene	CDR3nt	CDR3aa
TRBV18	-	TRBD2	TRBJ2-1	TGTGCCAGCTCACCGAGGACTAGCGGGGACAATGAGCAGTTCTTC	CASSPRTSGDNEQFF
TRBV7-3	-	TRBD2	TRBJ2-1	TGTGCCAGCAGCTTGACTAGCGGGGGGAATGAGCAGTTCTTC	CASSLTSGGNEQFF
TRBV4-2	-	-	TRBJ1-6	TGTGCCAGCAGCCAAGTTGGGACAAGGGTGCGTGAGTCCGGTGATTCACCCCTCCACTTT	CASSQVGTRVRESGDSPLHF
TRBV13	-	TRBD1	TRBJ2-1	TGTGCCAGCAGCCCAGAAGGGACAGAAAGCTCCTACAATGAGCAGTTCTTC	CASSPEGTESSYNEQFF
TRBV28	-	TRBD2	TRBJ2-5	TGTGCCAGCAGTGTCGGGCTAGCGGGAGGGCGAGAGACCCAGTACTTC	CASSVGLAGGRETQYF
TRBV29-1	few	-	TRBJ1-1	TGCAGCGTTGAACCACATACAATAACTAGGAGGGTGAACACTGAAGCTTTCTTT	CSVEPHTITRRVNTEAFF
TRBV21-1	-	-	TRBJ2-7	TGTGCCAGCAGCACCGGGGACGAGCAGTACTTC	CASSTGDEQYF
TRBV15	-	TRBD1	TRBJ2-7	TGTGCCACCAGCCCCCGACAGGGGGCCAGCTACGAGCAGTACTTC	CATSPRQGASYEQYF
TRBV2	-	-	TRBJ1-2	TGTGCCAGCAGGAGGACTGGCTCTAACTATGGCTACACCTTC	CASRRTGSNYGYTF
TRBV4-3	-	-	TRBJ1-2	TGCGCCAGCAGCCAAGACGAATCCCGGGGAAACTATGGCTACACCTTC	CASSQDESRGNYGYTF
TRBV9	few	-	TRBJ1-2	TGTGCCAGCAGCGATACGACAGGACCCTATGGCTACACCTTC	CASSDTTGPYGYTF
TRBV7-2	-	-	TRBJ2-2	TGTGCCAGCAGCTTATCGGGTACCGGGGAGCTGTTTTTT	CASSLSGTGELFF
TRBV7-3	-	TRBD2	TRBJ2-1	TGTGCCAGCAGCTTTAGGACTAGCGGGTTGTACAATGAGCAGTTCTTC	CASSFRTSGLYNEQFF
TRBV7-2	-	TRBD1	TRBJ2-1	TGTGCCAGCAGCTACAGGACAGGATCCTACAATGAGCAGTTCTTC	CASSYRTGSYNEQFF
TRBV19	-	TRBD1	TRBJ2-6	TGTGCCGTAGCGACAGACAGGGCTGGGGCCAACGTCCTGACTTTC	CAVATDRAGANVLTF
TRBV28	-	TRBD1	TRBJ2-7	TGTGCCAGCAGTTTGCCCACAGGGGGCGTCGGGTACGAGCAGTACTTC	CASSLPTGGVGYEQYF
TRBV9	-	-	TRBJ1-3	TGTGCCAGCAGCTTTACAGGGACCGTCTCTGGAAACACCATATATTTT	CASSFTGTVSGNTIYF
TRBV15	-	TRBD1	TRBJ2-2	TGTGCCACCAGCAGAGATGGACAGGGTTACACCGGGGAGCTGTTTTTT	CATSRDGQGYTGELFF
TRBV30	-	-	TRBJ2-3	TGTGCCTGGAGTGTCGGTGTGGATACGCAGTATTTT	CAWSVGVDTQYF
TRBV30	-	-	TRBJ1-2	TGTGCCTGTAAAACAGGGCCCTCATGGCTGTACACCTTC	CACKTGPSWLYTF